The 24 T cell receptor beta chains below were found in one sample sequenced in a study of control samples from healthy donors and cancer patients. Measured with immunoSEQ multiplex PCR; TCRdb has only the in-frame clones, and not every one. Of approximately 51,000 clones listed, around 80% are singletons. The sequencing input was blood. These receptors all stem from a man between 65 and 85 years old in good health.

Here the CDR3 reads CASSQGLRGANVLTF. CDR3 DNA: TGTGCCAGCAGCCAGGGGCTTCGTGGGGCCAACGTCCTGACTTTC. The genes are TRBV14 and TRBJ2-6; perhaps TRBD1 as D (5 bases). Germline values: CDR1 SGHDN, CDR2 FVKESK. The CDR3 length is 15 residues. The V end was cut by 3 bases, the J end by 3 bases, with 9 bases between.

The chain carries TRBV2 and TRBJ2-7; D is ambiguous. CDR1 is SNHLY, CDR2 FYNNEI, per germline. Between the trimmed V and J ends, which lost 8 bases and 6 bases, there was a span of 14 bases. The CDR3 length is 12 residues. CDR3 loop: CASGVADREQYF. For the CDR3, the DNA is TGTGCCAGCGGGGTCGCCGATCGCGAGCAGTACTTC.

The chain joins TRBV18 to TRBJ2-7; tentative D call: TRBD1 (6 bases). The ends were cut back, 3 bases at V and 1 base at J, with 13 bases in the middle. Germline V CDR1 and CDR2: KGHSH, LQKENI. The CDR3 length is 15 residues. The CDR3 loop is CASSPSRDTSYEQYF. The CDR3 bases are TGTGCCAGCTCACCTAGCCGGGACACTTCCTACGAGCAGTACTTC.

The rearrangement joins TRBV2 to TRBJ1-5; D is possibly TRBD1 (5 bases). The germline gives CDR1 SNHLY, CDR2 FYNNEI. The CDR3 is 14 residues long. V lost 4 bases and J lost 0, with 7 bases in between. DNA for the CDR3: TGTGCCAGCAGTGGGGGCCTTAGCAATCAGCCCCAGCATTTT. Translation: CASSGGLSNQPQHF.

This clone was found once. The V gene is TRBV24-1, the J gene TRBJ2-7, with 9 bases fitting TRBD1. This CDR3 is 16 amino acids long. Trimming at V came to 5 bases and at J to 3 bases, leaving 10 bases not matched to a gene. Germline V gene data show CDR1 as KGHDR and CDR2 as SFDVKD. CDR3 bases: TGTGCCACCAGTGGGCCAGGACAGGGGCTCGGCTACGAGCAGTACTTC. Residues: CATSGPGQGLGYEQYF.

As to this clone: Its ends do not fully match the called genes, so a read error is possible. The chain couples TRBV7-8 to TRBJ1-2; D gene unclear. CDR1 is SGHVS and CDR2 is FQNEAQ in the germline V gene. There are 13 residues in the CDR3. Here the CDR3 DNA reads TGTGCCAGCAGCCCTCGACTGAGATTTGAGATGTTCTTC. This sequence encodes CASSPRLRFEMFF.

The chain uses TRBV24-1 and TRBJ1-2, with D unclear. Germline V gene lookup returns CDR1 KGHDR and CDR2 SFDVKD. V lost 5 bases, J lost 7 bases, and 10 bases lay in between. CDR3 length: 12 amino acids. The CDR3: CATSGSGRGYTF. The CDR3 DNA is TGTGCCACCAGTGGGTCGGGCCGTGGCTACACCTTC.

In DNA, the CDR3 is TGTGCCAGCAGCTCCTTGAAGGATGAAGCTTTCTTT. This gives the protein CASSSLKDEAFF. The chain has TRBV7-9 and TRBJ1-1; D uncertain. Trimming pared 4 bases from V and 7 bases from J, leaving 10 bases between. Germline V gene data show CDR1 as SEHNR and CDR2 as FQNEAQ (reference sequence). The CDR3 runs 12 residues.

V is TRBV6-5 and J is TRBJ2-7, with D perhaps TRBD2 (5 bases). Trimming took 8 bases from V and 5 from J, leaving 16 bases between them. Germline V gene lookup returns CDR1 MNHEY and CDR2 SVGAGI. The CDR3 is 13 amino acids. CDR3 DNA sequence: TGTGCCAGCTCCCCCGCGGGCCCGAACGAGCAGTACTTC. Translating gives CASSPAGPNEQYF.

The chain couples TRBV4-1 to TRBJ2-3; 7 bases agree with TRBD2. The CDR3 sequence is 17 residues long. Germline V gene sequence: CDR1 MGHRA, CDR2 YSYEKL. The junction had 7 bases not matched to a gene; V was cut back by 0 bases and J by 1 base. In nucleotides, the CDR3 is TGCGCCAGCAGCCAAGATCTAGCGGTCTCTCGCACAGATACGCAGTATTTT. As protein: CASSQDLAVSRTDTQYF.

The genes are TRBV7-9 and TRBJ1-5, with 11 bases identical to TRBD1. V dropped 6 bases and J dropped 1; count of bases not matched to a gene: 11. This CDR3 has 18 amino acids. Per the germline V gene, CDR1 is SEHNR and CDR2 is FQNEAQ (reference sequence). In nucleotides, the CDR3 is TGTGCCAGCAGTGGCCCGGGACAGGGGGGCTGGAGCAATCAGCCCCAGCATTTT. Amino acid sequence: CASSGPGQGGWSNQPQHF.

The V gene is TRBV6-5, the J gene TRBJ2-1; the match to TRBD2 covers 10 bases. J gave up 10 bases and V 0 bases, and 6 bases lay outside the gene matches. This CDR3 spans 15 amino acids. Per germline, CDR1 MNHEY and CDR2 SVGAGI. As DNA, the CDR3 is TGTGCCAGCAGTTACTCCATCAGTAGCGGGAGGGAGCAGTTCTTC. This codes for CASSYSISSGREQFF.

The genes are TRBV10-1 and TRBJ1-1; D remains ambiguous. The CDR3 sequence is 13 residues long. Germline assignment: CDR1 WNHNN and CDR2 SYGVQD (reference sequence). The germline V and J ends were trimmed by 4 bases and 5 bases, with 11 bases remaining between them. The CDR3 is CASSAGKWTEAFF. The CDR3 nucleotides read TGCGCCAGCAGTGCCGGGAAGTGGACTGAAGCTTTCTTT.

The CDR3 DNA is TGTGCCAGCAGTGTACAGACTAGCGGAGAGACCCAGTACTTC. This translates into CASSVQTSGETQYF. The chain employs TRBV2 and TRBJ2-5; 9 bases line up with TRBD2. Per the germline V gene, CDR1 is SNHLY and CDR2 is FYNNEI. This CDR3 has 14 residues. V lost 4 bases, J lost 4 bases, and 4 bases stayed unmatched.

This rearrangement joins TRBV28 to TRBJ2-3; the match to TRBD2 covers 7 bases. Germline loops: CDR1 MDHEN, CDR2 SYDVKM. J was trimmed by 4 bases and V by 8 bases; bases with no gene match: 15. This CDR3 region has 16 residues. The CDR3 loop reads CASLRRAGVSSDTQYF. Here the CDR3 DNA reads TGTGCCAGCTTACGGCGGGCGGGAGTGTCTTCAGATACGCAGTATTTT.

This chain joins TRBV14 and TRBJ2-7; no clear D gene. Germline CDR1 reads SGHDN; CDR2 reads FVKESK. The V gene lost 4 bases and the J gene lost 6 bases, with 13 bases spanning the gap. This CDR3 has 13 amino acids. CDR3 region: CASSPRVTGEQYF. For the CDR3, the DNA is TGTGCCAGCAGCCCTAGGGTAACCGGCGAGCAGTACTTC.

CDR3 in amino acids: CASSIQGPSTDTQYF. CDR3 nucleotides: TGTGCCAGTAGTATACAGGGCCCTAGCACAGATACGCAGTATTTT. V gene TRBV19 combines with J gene TRBJ2-3; tentatively, D is TRBD1 (5 bases). Germline assignment: CDR1 LNHDA and CDR2 SQIVND (reference sequence). Trimming cost V 2 bases and J 0 bases, with 9 bases left between them. This CDR3 comprises 15 residues. Drawing the rest from reference TRBV19 and TRBJ2-3, the complete variable domain is DGGITQSPKYLFRKEGQNVTLSCEQNLNHDAMYWYRQDPGQGLRLIYYSQIVNDFQKGDIAEGYSVSREKKESFPLTVTSAQKNPTAFYLCASSIQGPSTDTQYFGPGTRLTVL.

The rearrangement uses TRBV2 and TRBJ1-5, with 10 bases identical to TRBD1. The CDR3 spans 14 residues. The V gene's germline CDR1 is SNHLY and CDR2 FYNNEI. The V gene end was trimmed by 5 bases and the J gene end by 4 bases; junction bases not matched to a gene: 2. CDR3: CASSRTGGNQPQHF. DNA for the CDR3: TGTGCCAGCAGTCGGACAGGGGGTAATCAGCCCCAGCATTTT.

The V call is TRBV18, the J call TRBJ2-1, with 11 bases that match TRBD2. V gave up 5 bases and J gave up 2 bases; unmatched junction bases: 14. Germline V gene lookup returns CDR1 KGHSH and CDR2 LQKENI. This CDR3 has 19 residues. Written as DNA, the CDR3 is TGTGCCAGCTCAACCAGAGGCGGTAGCGGGAGGGCCACCTACAATGAGCAGTTCTTC. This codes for CASSTRGGSGRATYNEQFF. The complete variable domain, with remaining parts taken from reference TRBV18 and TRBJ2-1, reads NAGVMQNPRHLVRRRGQEARLRCSPMKGHSHVYWYRQLPEEGLKFMVYLQKENIIDESGMPKERFSAEFPKEGPSILRIQQVVRGDSAAYFCASSTRGGSGRATYNEQFFGPGTRLTVL.

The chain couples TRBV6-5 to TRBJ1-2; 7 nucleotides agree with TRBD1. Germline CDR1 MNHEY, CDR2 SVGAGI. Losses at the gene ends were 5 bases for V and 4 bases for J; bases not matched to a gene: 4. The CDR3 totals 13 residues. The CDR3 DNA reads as TGTGCCAGCAGTATCACAGGGGCCTATGGCTACACCTTC. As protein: CASSITGAYGYTF.

Here the CDR3 reads CASSLVLAGARSGELFF. In DNA, the CDR3 is TGTGCCAGCAGCTTGGTTCTAGCGGGAGCGCGGTCCGGGGAGCTGTTTTTT. The chain links TRBV5-6 to TRBJ2-2, with 10 positions matching TRBD2. Losses at the gene ends were 0 bases for V and 6 bases for J; bases not matched to a gene: 8. Per germline, CDR1 SGHDT and CDR2 YYEEEE. This CDR3 is 17 amino acids long.

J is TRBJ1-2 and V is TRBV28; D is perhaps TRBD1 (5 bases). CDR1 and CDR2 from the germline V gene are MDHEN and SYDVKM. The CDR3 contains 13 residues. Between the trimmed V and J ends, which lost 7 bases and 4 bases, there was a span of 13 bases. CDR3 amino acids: CASTPRAGYGYTF. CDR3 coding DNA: TGTGCCAGCACCCCCAGGGCGGGCTATGGCTACACCTTC.

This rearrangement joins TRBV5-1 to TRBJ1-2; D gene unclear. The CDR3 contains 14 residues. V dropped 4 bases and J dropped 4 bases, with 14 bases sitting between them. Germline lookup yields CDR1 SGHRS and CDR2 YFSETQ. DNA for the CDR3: TGCGCCAGCAGCGACTCGACCGGAGGCTATGGCTACACCTTC. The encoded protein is CASSDSTGGYGYTF. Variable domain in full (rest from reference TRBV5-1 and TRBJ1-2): KAGVTQTPRYLIKTRGQQVTLSCSPISGHRSVSWYQQTPGQGLQFLFEYFSETQRNKGNFPGRFSGRQFSNSRSEMNVSTLELGDSALYLCASSDSTGGYGYTFGSGTRLTVV.

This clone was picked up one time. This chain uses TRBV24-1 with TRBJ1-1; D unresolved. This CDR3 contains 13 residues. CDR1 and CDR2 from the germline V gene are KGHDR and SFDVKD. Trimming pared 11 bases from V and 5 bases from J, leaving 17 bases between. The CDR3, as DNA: TGTGCCATCTTACGACCGATGCTAACTGAAGCTTTCTTT. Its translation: CAILRPMLTEAFF.